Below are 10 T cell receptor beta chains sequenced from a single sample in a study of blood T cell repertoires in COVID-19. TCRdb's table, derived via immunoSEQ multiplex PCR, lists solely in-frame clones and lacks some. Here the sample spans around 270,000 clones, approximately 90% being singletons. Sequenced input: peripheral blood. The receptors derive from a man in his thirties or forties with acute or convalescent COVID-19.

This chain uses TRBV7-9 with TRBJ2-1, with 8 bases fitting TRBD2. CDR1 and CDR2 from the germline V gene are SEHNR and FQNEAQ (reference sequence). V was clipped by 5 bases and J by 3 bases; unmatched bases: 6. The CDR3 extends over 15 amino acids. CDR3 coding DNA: TGTGCCAGCAGCCGGAGCGGGGGCTTCTACAATGAGCAGTTCTTC. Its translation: CASSRSGGFYNEQFF.

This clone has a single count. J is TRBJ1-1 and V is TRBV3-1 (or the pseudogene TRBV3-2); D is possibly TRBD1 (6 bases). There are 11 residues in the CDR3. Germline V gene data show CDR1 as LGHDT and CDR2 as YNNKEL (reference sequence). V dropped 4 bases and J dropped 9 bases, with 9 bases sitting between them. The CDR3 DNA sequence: TGTGCCAGCAGCCGGGGACAACAAGCTTTCTTT. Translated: CASSRGQQAFF.

This CDR3 is CASSQITRGRLNTEAFF. The CDR3 DNA follows: TGTGCCAGCAGCCAAATTACCAGGGGACGATTGAACACTGAAGCTTTCTTT. The V gene is TRBV14, the J gene TRBJ1-1; the D gene is possibly TRBD1 (6 bases). CDR3 length: 17 residues. The germline V gene encodes CDR1 SGHDN and CDR2 FVKESK. Trimming took 2 bases from V and 0 from J, leaving 16 bases between them.

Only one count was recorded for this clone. This CDR3 reads CASSQGAKDTQYF. CDR3 sequence (DNA): TGTGCCAGCAGCCAAGGGGCGAAAGATACGCAGTATTTT. The rearrangement links TRBV11-2 to TRBJ2-3; D possibly corresponds to TRBD1 (5 bases). Trimming took 5 bases from V and 5 from J, leaving 11 bases between them. Germline loops: CDR1 SGHAT, CDR2 FQNNGV. This CDR3 is 13 amino acids long.

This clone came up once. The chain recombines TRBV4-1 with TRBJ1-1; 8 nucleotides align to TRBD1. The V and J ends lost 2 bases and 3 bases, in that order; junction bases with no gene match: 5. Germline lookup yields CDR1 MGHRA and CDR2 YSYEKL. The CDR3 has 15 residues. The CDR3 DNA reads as TGCGCCAGCAGCCAAAGCGGACAGGGAGACACTGAAGCTTTCTTT. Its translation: CASSQSGQGDTEAFF.

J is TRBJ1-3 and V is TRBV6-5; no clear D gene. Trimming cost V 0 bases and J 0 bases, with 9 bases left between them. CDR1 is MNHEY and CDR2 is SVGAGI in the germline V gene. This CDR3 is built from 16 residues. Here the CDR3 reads CASSYSRGFSGNTIYF. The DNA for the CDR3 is TGTGCCAGCAGTTACTCCCGGGGATTCTCTGGAAACACCATATATTTT.

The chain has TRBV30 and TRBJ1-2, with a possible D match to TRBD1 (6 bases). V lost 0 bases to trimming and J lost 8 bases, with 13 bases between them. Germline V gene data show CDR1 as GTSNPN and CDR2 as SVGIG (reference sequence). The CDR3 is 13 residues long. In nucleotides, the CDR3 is TGTGCCTGGAGTGTAAACGCAGGGGACGGCTACACCTTC. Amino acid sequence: CAWSVNAGDGYTF.

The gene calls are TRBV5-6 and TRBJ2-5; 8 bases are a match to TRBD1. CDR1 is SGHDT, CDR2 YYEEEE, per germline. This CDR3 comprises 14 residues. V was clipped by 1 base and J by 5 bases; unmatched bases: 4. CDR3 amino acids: CASSLRQGWETQYF. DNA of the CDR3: TGTGCCAGCAGCTTGCGACAGGGGTGGGAGACCCAGTACTTC.

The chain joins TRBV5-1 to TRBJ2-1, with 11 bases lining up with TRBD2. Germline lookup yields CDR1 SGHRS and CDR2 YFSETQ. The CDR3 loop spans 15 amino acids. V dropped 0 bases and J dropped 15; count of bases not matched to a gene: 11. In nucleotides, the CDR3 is TGCGCCAGCAGCTTGGCATATGGACTAGCGGGTTCACTGTTCTTC. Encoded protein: CASSLAYGLAGSLFF.

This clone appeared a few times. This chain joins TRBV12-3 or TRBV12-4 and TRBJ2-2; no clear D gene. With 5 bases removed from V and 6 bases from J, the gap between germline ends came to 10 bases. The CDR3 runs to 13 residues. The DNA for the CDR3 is TGTGCCAGCAGTCCCCTGAGGTCCGGGGAGCTGTTTTTT. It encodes CASSPLRSGELFF.